The present T cell receptor beta chain was sequenced within a study of vaccination effects on CD4 cells after COVID-19. Germline-derived CDR1 and CDR2 are MGHRA and YSYEKL. The CDR3 consists of 17 residues. V lost 0 bases and J lost 6; bases outside the gene matches: 9. Using viral peptide pools, the ViraFEST assay grew out antigen-specific CD4+ T cells prior to sequencing. Culture lasted over 9 days before CD4+ T cell isolation. Previously uninfected by SARS-CoV-2, the vaccine recipients also showed negative nucleocapsid antibodies. For each well, some 2 million PBMC were cultured with 8 to 10 IU/ml IL-2 and 8.5 to 10 ug/ml peptides. In the cultures, half the medium was exchanged for IL-2 medium on days 3 and 7. Here immunoSEQ multiplex PCR was the method, and the copy in TCRdb shows in-frame clones only, minus some. Of roughly 30,000 clones detected, around three quarters appear once; the ten largest clones hold 27%.

As to this clone: Antigen: not known.

The receptor was derived from a human donor who received a COVID-19 vaccine. Sequenced here: CD4+ T cells from PBMCs cultured with HCoV-OC43 spike peptides, sampled before COVID-19 vaccination. Subset meaning: HCoV-OC43 spike overlapping peptide pool stimulation. This sequence joins TRBV4-1 and TRBJ2-3; 10 bases are shared with TRBD1. The CDR3 nucleotides are TGCGCCAGCAGCCAAGATCCTCGGGACAGGGGAACCGATACGCAGTATTTT. It codes for CASSQDPRDRGTDTQYF.